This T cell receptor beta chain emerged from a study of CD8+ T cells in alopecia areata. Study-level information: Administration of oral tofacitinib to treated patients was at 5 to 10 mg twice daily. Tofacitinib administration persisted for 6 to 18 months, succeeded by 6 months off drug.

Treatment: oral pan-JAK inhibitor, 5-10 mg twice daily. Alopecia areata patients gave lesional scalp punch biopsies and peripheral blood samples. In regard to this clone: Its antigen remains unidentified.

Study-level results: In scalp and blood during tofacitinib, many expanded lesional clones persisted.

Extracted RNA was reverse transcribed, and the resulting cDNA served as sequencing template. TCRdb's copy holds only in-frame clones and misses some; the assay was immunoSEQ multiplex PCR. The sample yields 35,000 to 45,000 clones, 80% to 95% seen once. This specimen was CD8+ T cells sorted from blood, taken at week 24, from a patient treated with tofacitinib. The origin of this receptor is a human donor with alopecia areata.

The CDR3 nucleotides are TGTGCCAGCAGCCCAGGACGGGGGAATTCCTACGAGCAGTACTTC. Translating gives CASSPGRGNSYEQYF. The chain recombines TRBV6-5 with TRBJ2-7; D might be TRBD2 (6 bases). The CDR3 runs to 15 residues. With 6 bases removed from V and 1 base from J, the gap between germline ends came to 16 bases. CDR1 is MNHEY and CDR2 is SVGAGI in the germline V gene.